This entry features one T cell receptor beta chain sequence. The antigen is not known. The data were taken from a study of cytomegalovirus exposure and HLA in healthy donors. The study's findings and limits: Using the classifier, cytomegalovirus status was reportedly diagnosed with high specificity and sensitivity. The study labeled roughly 160 TCR beta chains cytomegalovirus-associated. TCR clusters originating in the first cohort tended to co-occur in the roughly 120 validation repertoires, according to a later analysis.

V was pared by 2 bases and J by 6 bases, with 8 bases between. The CDR3 length is 14 residues. Germline assignment: CDR1 MNHEY and CDR2 SVGAGI. The assay was immunoSEQ multiplex PCR, and TCRdb's table has in-frame clones only and misses some. Of about 160,000 clones in the sample, 85% to 90% were seen once. This TCR was recovered from a man aged 18-30 years in good health and CMV-seropositive. V is TRBV6-5 and J is TRBJ1-6, with no clear D. Sample: PBMCs. CDR3 residues: CASSYHSLNSPLHF. CDR3 in DNA: TGTGCCAGCAGTTACCACTCGCTTAATTCACCCCTCCACTTT.